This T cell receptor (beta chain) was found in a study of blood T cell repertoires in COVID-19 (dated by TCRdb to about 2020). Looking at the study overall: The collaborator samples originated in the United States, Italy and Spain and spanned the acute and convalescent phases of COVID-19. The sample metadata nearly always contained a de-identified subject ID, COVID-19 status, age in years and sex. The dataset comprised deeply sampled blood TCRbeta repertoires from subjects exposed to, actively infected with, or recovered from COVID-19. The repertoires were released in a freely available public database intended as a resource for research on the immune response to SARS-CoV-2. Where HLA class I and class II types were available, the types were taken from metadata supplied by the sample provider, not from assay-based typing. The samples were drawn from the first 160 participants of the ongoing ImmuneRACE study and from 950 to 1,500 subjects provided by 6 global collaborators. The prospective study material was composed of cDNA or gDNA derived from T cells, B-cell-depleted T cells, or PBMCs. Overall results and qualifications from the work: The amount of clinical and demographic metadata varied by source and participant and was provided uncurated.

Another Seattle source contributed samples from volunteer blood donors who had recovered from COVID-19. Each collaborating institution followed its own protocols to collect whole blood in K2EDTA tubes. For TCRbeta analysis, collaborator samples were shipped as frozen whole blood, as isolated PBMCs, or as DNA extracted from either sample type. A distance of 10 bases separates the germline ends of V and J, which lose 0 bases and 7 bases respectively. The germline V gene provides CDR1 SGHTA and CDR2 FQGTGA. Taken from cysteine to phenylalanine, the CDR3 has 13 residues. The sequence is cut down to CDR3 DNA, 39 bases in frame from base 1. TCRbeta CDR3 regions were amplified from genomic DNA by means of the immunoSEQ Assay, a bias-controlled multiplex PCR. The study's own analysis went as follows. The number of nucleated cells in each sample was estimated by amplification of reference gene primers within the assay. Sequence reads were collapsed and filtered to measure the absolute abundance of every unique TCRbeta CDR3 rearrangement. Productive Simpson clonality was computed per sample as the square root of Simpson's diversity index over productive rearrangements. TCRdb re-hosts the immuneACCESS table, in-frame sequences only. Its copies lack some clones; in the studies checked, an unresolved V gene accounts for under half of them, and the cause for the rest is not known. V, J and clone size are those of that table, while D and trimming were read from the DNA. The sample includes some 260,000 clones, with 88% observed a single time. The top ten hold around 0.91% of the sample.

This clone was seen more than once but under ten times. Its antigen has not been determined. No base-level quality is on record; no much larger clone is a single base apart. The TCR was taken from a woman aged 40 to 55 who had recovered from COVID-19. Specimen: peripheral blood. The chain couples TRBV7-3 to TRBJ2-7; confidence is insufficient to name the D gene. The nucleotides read TGTGCCAGCAGCTTAACGAGACAAAGGGAGCAGTACTTC. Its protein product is CASSLTRQREQYF.